The rows below give T cell receptor beta chains drawn from one sample of a study of Tregs in tolerant kidney transplant recipients. The repertoire was sequenced with immunoSEQ multiplex PCR; TCRdb's copy has only in-frame clones and lacks some. This sample has tens of thousands of clones, with 91% found just once. The material was Tregs from blood, obtained before the transplant. The source of these receptors is a human donor who received a combined kidney and bone marrow transplant. CDR3s include the opening cysteine and the closing phenylalanine or tryptophan.

V	J	CDR3
TRBV2	TRBJ2-2	CASRGPTGELFF
TRBV28	TRBJ1-2	CASARQGGGYTF
TRBV27	TRBJ2-1	CASSFTGDYNEQFF
TRBV27	TRBJ2-3	CASSSGTGNADTQYF
TRBV7-2	.	CASSPASGRYEQYF
TRBV5-4	TRBJ1-4	CASSRAHNEKLFF
TRBV27	TRBJ2-2	CASSLSGAAVGELFF
TRBV7-9	TRBJ2-3	CASSLYGQLTDTQYF
TRBV5-1	TRBJ1-1	CASSLGSGSGTEAFF
TRBV7-9	TRBJ1-4	CASTRDRGPEKLFF
TRBV30	TRBJ2-3	CACGLAVITDTQYF
TRBV7-2	TRBJ2-2	CASSLAVGGAGTGELFF
TRBV10-3	TRBJ1-2	CAISAEVARQVPDYGYTF
TRBV2	TRBJ2-7	CASSVGTSGRREQYF
TRBV10-3	TRBJ2-7	CAISEGGSYEQYF
TRBV14	TRBJ2-3	CASSQLAANTDTQYF
TRBV19	TRBJ1-2	CASSSLANYGYTF
TRBV7-9	TRBJ2-3	CASSQLAGVGDTQYF
TRBV5-1	TRBJ1-1	CASSPTPELGTEAFF
TRBV6-9	TRBJ2-7	CASSYSSRQGPYEQYF
TRBV7-2	TRBJ2-1	CASSPRLAGVGYNEQFF
TRBV6-6	TRBJ2-2	CASTTPTGGGTGELFF
TRBV4-2	TRBJ2-1	CASSQEGTSGRLNEQFF
TRBV28	TRBJ1-2	CASNPGQGVRGYTF
TRBV25-1	TRBJ2-5	CASSERRVETQYF
TRBV6-5	TRBJ1-2	CASSYSYLNYGYTF
TRBV7-6	TRBJ2-7	CASSKRTSVEEQYF
TRBV30	TRBJ2-6	CASTTGLGANVLTF
TRBV5-1	TRBJ2-5	CASREGAGNHGQYF
TRBV10-3	TRBJ2-2	CATTREGRLGTGELFF
TRBV28	TRBJ1-1	CASLGASYTEAFF
TRBV18	TRBJ2-7	CASSPASGSSYEQYF
TRBV27	TRBJ2-5	CASSLSGLAGQETQYF
TRBV10-2	TRBJ2-3	CASTGERTDTQYF
TRBV10-3	TRBJ2-2	CAIRREGDTGELFF
TRBV28	TRBJ1-5	CASSQPRSVGAQHF
TRBV19	TRBJ2-1	CASSILAGGLSYNEQFF
TRBV28	TRBJ2-2	CASSLGPGELFF
TRBV30	TRBJ2-7	CAWSPRGGGRPPYEQYF
TRBV11-2	TRBJ2-3	CASTKNTGSKDTQYF
TRBV21-1	TRBJ1-5	CASRDRQINQPQHF
TRBV2	TRBJ2-1	CASSSGSWNEQFF
TRBV6-5	TRBJ2-2	CASSASGSDTGELFF
TRBV6-6	TRBJ2-5	CASSLRATYQETQYF
TRBV4-3	TRBJ2-7	CASSQDGSAASTSYEQYF
TRBV7-3	TRBJ1-2	CASSPGQGDVYGYTF
TRBV10-3	TRBJ2-7	CAISETSSGESYEQYF
TRBV19	TRBJ1-1	CASSVGLANTEAFF
TRBV5-1	TRBJ2-7	CASSFSPNVYEQYF
TRBV4-2	TRBJ2-7	CASSQDGPSGSTIYEQYF
TRBV7-2	TRBJ1-5	CASSSWVSSNQPQHF